This TCR beta chain was observed in a study of control samples from healthy donors and cancer patients. The CDR3 length is 16 residues. Trimming took off 0 bases at V and 1 base at J, with 10 bases between the two ends. In germline, CDR1 is SGHNT, CDR2 YYREEE (reference sequence). TCRdb's table, derived via immunoSEQ multiplex PCR, lists solely in-frame clones and lacks some. This sample has about 110,000 clones, with about 89% found just once. The chain couples TRBV5-4 to TRBJ1-4; D unresolved. Sequencing input: blood. This clonotype was obtained from a woman aged 50 to 60 in good health. CDR3 residues: CASSLAPTETNEKLFF. As DNA, the CDR3 is TGTGCCAGCAGCTTGGCCCCCACAGAAACTAATGAAAAACTGTTTTTT.